The 2 T cell receptor beta chains below come from one sample, sequenced in a study of patients and donors after allogeneic stem cell transplantation. MiXCR was run by TCRdb on the RT-PCR reads, yielding one entry per CDR3 protein. The sample includes around 200,000 distinct CDR3 sequences, about 37% of them seen just once. The sequenced material came from blood, either unsorted or a sorted T cell fraction (not recorded which). The receptors derive from a human donor who was either an allogeneic HSCT recipient or a stem cell or donor lymphocyte infusion donor (not recorded which). It is not recorded whose cells these are; they may come from a transplant donor.

This clonotype came up a few times. The V and J genes are TRBV3-1 and TRBJ2-1; D is unclear. Per germline, CDR1 LGHDT and CDR2 YNNKEL (reference sequence). V shed 1 base and J shed 9 bases, with 10 bases lying between them. The CDR3 sequence is 13 residues long. DNA for the CDR3: TGTGCCAGCAGCCAAGGCAGGCTCGGTGAGCAGTTCTTC. This translates into CASSQGRLGEQFF.

This clonotype appeared a few times. This sequence joins TRBV12-3 or TRBV12-4 and TRBJ1-1; D not certain. The CDR3 extends over 15 amino acids. V was pared by 5 bases and J by 2 bases, with 15 bases between. CDR3 sequence (DNA): TGTGCCAGCAGTACATACGGCCGCTCAAACACTGAAGCTTTCTTT. Translation: CASSTYGRSNTEAFF.